The sequence of this T cell receptor (beta chain) was determined in a study of cytotoxic CD8 clonotypes in ibrutinib-treated CLL. V shed 2 bases, J shed 5 bases, and the junction held 7 bases outside the gene matches. There are 17 residues in the CDR3. The germline V gene encodes CDR1 SGDLS and CDR2 YYNGEE. Study results and limitations: Public clonotypes were uncommon and contracted or stayed stable on treatment. The clonality went up when patients responded to ibrutinib and dropped back toward baseline at progression. Starting clonality was above that of age-matched healthy donors and tracked circulating CD8+ T-cell counts. Sustained-remission and progressing patients diverged in sampling times.

Note on this clone: No antigen is known for it.

Some clones are missing from TCRdb's copy, which holds only in-frame ones; the method was immunoSEQ multiplex PCR. The profile shows 90,000 to 150,000 clones, 50% to 65% of them singletons. The specimen was PBMCs, collected after 24 months of ibrutinib treatment. This sequence joins TRBV9 and TRBJ2-1; 13 bases are a match to TRBD2. The receptor's source is a human donor with chronic lymphocytic leukemia. The CDR3 spells CASSVSPGTSGDNEQFF. CDR3 DNA sequence: TGTGCCAGCAGCGTGAGCCCCGGGACTAGCGGGGACAATGAGCAGTTCTTC.